This TCR beta chain comes out of a study of CD8 T cells in ankylosing spondylitis. This CDR3 region has 15 residues. Germline lookup yields CDR1 MNHEY and CDR2 SVGEGT. V was clipped by 5 bases and J by 3 bases, with 11 bases between them. Regarding the study as a whole: Seemingly distinctive of ankylosing spondylitis blood was a TCR beta motif formed by eight highly homologous variants.

TCRdb fed the 5' RACE reads into MiXCR, producing one record per CDR3 protein. The repertoire holds more than 30,000 distinct CDR3 sequences, with about an eighth as singletons. This clonotype was detected many times. Its target is unknown. The sequencing sample was made of synovial fluid, either unsorted or a sorted T cell fraction (not recorded which). This chain links TRBV6-2 or TRBV6-3 with TRBJ2-6, with D possibly being TRBD1 (6 bases). This receptor was identified in a male donor with ankylosing spondylitis. The CDR3 loop reads CASSHREDGANVLTF. In nucleotides, the CDR3 is TGTGCCAGCAGTCACAGGGAAGATGGGGCCAACGTCCTGACTTTC.